This T cell receptor (beta chain) was obtained from a study of T cells after yellow fever vaccination. Findings and caveats of the study: The study noted that FACS-sorted repertoires could contain abundant clonotypes contaminating from the bulk population. Subsequent to the booster, the majority of primary-vaccination clones reappeared (about 97% CD4, around 90% CD8).

TCRdb called the 5' RACE reads again in MiXCR, with one record for every CDR3 protein. This sample has some 9,300 distinct CDR3 sequences; under 5.5% occur once, and the top ten carry 1.5% to 2%. This clonotype was detected ten times or more. This CDR3 region has 14 residues. CDR1 is MDHEN, CDR2 SYDVKM, per germline. V was clipped by 3 bases and J by 6 bases; unmatched bases: 3. The clonotype comes from a man between 18 and 35 years old who received the YFV17D yellow fever vaccine. The sequences come from PBMCs, either bulk or a sorted T-cell subset (CD4+, CD8+, memory, or dextramer-sorted; not recorded which), collected roughly 14 days after the first yellow fever vaccination. V is TRBV28 and J is TRBJ2-1; 9 nucleotides align to TRBD2. DNA for the CDR3: TGTGCCAGCAGTTTCCGGCGGGGGGGCAATGAGCAGTTCTTC. This gives the protein CASSFRRGGNEQFF.